This record concerns one TCR beta chain sequence. Its target is unknown. Both 60 Vbeta primers and 13 Jbeta primers went into the PCR. Method: immunoSEQ multiplex PCR; TCRdb's copy keeps in-frame clones and lacks some. The profile shows roughly 170,000 clones, roughly 80% of them singletons. This sample was included in a study of cytomegalovirus exposure and HLA in healthy donors. Notes on the study in general: As was reported, the HLA-A and HLA-B alleles of most subjects were accurately predicted from TCR beta sequences. Later work associated roughly 15,000 TCR beta sequences with HLA alleles at 0.05 false discovery rate. Productive rates of about 90% or about 30% were seen for most TCR beta V segments in an earlier analysis. Highly shared variants forming one cluster were likely a sequencing artifact.

CDR1 and CDR2 (germline): LNHDA, SQIVND (reference sequence). The length of the CDR3 is 15 residues. Trimming took 10 bases from V and 1 from J, leaving 18 bases between them. Sequences were obtained from PBMCs. The rearrangement joins TRBV19 to TRBJ2-3, with D perhaps matching TRBD2 (6 bases). The receptor was isolated from a man aged 18 to 29 in good health and CMV-seronegative. The CDR3 DNA follows: TGTGCCACAGCGGTACGGGGGAGCGGCACAGATACGCAGTATTTT. Amino acids: CATAVRGSGTDTQYF.